This record covers a single TCR beta chain. Trimming stripped 2 bases from V and 4 bases from J, with 11 bases between. Per the germline V gene, CDR1 is SGHTA and CDR2 is FQGTGA. This CDR3 has 14 residues. The sample belongs to a study of T-cell memory formation after mild COVID-19. One entry per CDR3 protein, called by TCRdb with MiXCR from the 5' RACE reads. The sample includes around 310,000 distinct CDR3 sequences, 15% to 20% of them seen just once. Material for sequencing was PBMCs or a T cell subset sorted from them (not recorded which). V and J are TRBV7-3 and TRBJ1-1; D possibly corresponds to TRBD1 (5 bases). The sequence came from a man between 18 and 35 years old who had mild COVID-19 (a few samples of this study predate the infection). Cell type and time point are not known. DNA of the CDR3: TGTGCCAGCAGCTTAGGGACTGTTTCCACTGAAGCTTTCTTT. This encodes CASSLGTVSTEAFF.